This T cell receptor (beta chain) came from a study of T-cell reconstitution after alpha-beta-depleted transplantation in children. Study conclusions and caveats: One year post-transplant, T-cell counts and diversity were largely derived from T cells produced anew. Several patients had high TCRbeta diversity at day 60; it came from surviving recipient T cells and thymic progenitors. Several hundred expanded graft clones reportedly supplied alpha-beta T cells about two months after transplant.

Molecular barcoding with unique molecular identifiers was used for the TCRbeta library. Via MiXCR, TCRdb re-called the PCR reads, giving one row per CDR3 protein. The sample gives 500,000 to 600,000 distinct CDR3 sequences, about a quarter of which show up once; 36% is in the top ten. The sample holds a few counts of this clonotype. The target antigen is unknown. The source was PBMCs, collected before TCRalphabeta/CD19-depleted stem cell transplant. This receptor was obtained from a boy in the first two years of life with Wiskott-Aldrich syndrome, due to receive a stem cell transplant.

The CDR3 DNA reads as TGTGCCAGCAGCCAGGGACTAGGATCCCTCTACAATGAGCAGTTCTTC. Translating it yields CASSQGLGSLYNEQFF. The J gene is TRBJ2-1, the V gene TRBV4-2; 8 nucleotides line up with TRBD2. This CDR3 region has 16 residues. Trimming cost V 3 bases and J 3 bases; bases outside gene matches: 7. Germline CDR1 LGHNA, CDR2 YNFKEQ.